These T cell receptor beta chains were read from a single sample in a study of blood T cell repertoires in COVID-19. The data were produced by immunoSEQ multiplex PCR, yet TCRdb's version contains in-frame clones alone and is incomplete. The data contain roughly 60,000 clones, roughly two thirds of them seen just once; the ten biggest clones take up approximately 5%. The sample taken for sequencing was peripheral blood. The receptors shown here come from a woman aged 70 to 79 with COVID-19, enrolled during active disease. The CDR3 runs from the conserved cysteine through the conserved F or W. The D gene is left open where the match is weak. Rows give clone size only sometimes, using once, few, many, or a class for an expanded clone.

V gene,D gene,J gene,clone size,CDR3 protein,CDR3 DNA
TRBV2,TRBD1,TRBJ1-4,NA,CASSVQGQVGEKLFF,TGTGCCAGCAGTGTTCAAGGACAGGTGGGGGAAAAACTGTTTTTT
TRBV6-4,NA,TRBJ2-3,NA,CASNGKLDTDTQYF,TGTGCCAGCAACGGAAAACTAGACACAGATACGCAGTATTTT
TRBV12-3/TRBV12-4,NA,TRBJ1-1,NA,CASRGQGAEAFF,TGTGCCAGCAGGGGTCAGGGCGCTGAAGCTTTCTTT
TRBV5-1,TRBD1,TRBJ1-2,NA,CASSLGDRANYGYTF,TGCGCCAGCAGCTTAGGGGACAGAGCTAACTATGGCTACACCTTC
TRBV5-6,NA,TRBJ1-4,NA,CASSSVRDSNEKLFF,TGTGCCAGCAGCTCCGTCCGGGATTCTAATGAAAAACTGTTTTTT
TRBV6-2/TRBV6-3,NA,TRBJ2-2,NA,CASSPTNTGELFF,TGTGCCAGCAGTCCAACGAACACCGGGGAGCTGTTTTTT
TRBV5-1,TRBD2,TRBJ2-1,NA,CASRLGLAVYNEQFF,TGCGCCAGCAGACTCGGACTAGCAGTCTACAATGAGCAGTTCTTC
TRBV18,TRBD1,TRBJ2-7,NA,CASQLDRDESYEQYF,TGTGCCAGCCAGCTGGACAGGGACGAATCCTACGAGCAGTACTTC
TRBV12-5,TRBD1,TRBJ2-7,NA,CASASGSDREQYF,TGTGCTAGTGCGTCGGGGTCGGACAGGGAGCAGTACTTC
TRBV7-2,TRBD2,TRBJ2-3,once,CASSLVASGGAIADTQYF,TGTGCCAGCAGCTTAGTGGCTAGCGGGGGGGCAATTGCAGATACGCAGTATTTT
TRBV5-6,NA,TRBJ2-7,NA,CASSSAGWSYEQYF,TGTGCCAGCAGCTCGGCGGGGTGGTCCTACGAGCAGTACTTC
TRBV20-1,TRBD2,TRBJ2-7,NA,CSASMWAGEYEQYF,TGCAGTGCTAGTATGTGGGCGGGAGAGTACGAGCAGTACTTC
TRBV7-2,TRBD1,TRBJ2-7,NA,CASRSGTGGDEQYF,TGTGCCAGCAGATCCGGGACAGGGGGCGACGAGCAGTACTTC
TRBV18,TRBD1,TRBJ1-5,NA,CASSPSDRGNQPQHF,TGTGCCAGCTCACCATCCGACAGGGGCAATCAGCCCCAGCATTTT
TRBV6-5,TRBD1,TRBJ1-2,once,CASRIQGLENGYTF,TGTGCCAGCAGAATACAGGGGCTCGAGAATGGCTACACCTTC
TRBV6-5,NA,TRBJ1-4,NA,CASSYSGSLNEKLFF,TGTGCCAGCAGTTACTCTGGGAGCCTTAATGAAAAACTGTTTTTT
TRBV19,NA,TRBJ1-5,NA,CASSILPGRGMPQHF,TGTGCCAGTAGTATTCTTCCGGGGCGGGGGATGCCCCAGCATTTT
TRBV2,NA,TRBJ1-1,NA,CASSPGTANTEAFF,TGTGCCAGCAGCCCAGGGACTGCGAACACTGAAGCTTTCTTT
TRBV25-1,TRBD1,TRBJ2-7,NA,CASRISGTALGEQYF,TGTGCCAGCAGAATCTCCGGGACAGCCCTGGGGGAGCAGTACTTC
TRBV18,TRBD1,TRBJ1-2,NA,CASSPSGQGANYGYTF,TGTGCCAGCTCACCCTCGGGACAGGGCGCTAACTATGGCTACACCTTC
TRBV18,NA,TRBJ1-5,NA,CASSTGQKFNQPQHF,TGTGCCAGCTCAACTGGACAGAAATTCAATCAGCCCCAGCATTTT
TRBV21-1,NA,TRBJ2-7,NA,CASSKEAGMEGYEQYF,TGTGCCAGCAGCAAAGAGGCAGGGATGGAAGGCTACGAGCAGTACTTC
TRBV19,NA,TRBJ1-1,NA,CASSQGWYTEAFF,TGTGCCAGTAGCCAGGGGTGGTACACTGAAGCTTTCTTT
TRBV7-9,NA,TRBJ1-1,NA,CASSFEGNTEAFF,TGTGCCAGCAGCTTTGAGGGAAACACTGAAGCTTTCTTT
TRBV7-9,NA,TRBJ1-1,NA,CASSPTGGTDAFF,TGTGCCAGCAGCCCTACAGGAGGGACCGATGCTTTCTTT
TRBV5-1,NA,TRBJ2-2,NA,CASSFQGTGVGELFF,TGCGCCAGCAGCTTCCAGGGGACCGGCGTCGGGGAGCTGTTTTTT
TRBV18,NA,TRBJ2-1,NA,CASSPGPQSGLNEQFF,TGTGCCAGCTCACCCGGGCCTCAAAGCGGGCTAAATGAGCAGTTCTTC
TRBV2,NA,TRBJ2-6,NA,CASSPSPGPGANVLTF,TGTGCCAGCAGTCCATCCCCGGGTCCCGGGGCCAACGTCCTGACTTTC
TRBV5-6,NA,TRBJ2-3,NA,CASIHGGRSDTQYF,TGTGCCAGCATTCATGGCGGTAGATCAGATACGCAGTATTTT
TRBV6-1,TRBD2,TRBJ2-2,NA,CASSALAGVNTGELFF,TGTGCCAGCAGTGCCCTAGCGGGGGTGAACACCGGGGAGCTGTTTTTT
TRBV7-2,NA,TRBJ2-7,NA,CASSYTGGSRQYF,TGTGCCAGCAGCTACACCGGCGGTTCTAGGCAGTACTTC
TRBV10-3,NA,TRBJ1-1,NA,CAISVSEGDTEAFF,TGTGCCATCAGCGTCTCAGAAGGGGACACTGAAGCTTTCTTT
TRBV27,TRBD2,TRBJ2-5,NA,CASSWGGRARETQYF,TGTGCCAGCAGCTGGGGCGGGAGGGCGCGGGAGACCCAGTACTTC
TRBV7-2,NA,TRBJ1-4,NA,CASSLLGQLYEKLFF,TGTGCCAGCAGCTTACTCGGACAGCTATATGAAAAACTGTTTTTT
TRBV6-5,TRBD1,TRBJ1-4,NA,CASKPQGWDNEKLFF,TGTGCCAGCAAGCCACAGGGGTGGGATAATGAAAAACTGTTTTTT
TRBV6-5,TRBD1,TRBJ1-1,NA,CAVHQGANRYTEAFF,TGTGCCGTACACCAGGGGGCGAATCGGTACACTGAAGCTTTCTTT
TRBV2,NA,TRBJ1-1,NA,CASTLTVMNTEAFF,TGTGCCAGCACCTTGACAGTAATGAACACTGAAGCTTTCTTT
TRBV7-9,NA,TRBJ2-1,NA,CASSLGQGLGSSYNEQFF,TGTGCCAGCAGCTTAGGACAGGGACTGGGAAGCTCCTACAATGAGCAGTTCTTC
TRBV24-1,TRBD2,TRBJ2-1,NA,CATSKSTSGGYNEQFF,TGTGCCACCTCTAAATCCACTAGCGGGGGTTACAATGAGCAGTTCTTC
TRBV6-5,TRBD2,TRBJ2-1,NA,CASKTGSGVFNEQFF,TGTGCCAGCAAGACGGGGAGCGGGGTATTCAATGAGCAGTTCTTC
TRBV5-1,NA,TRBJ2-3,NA,CASSAEAELSTDTQYF,TGCGCCAGCAGCGCGGAGGCCGAACTTAGCACAGATACGCAGTATTTT
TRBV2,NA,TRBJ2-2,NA,CASREPTGRGTGELFF,TGTGCCAGCCGTGAGCCGACAGGCCGGGGCACCGGGGAGCTGTTTTTT
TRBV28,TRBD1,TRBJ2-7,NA,CASSFTLQGLSYEQYF,TGTGCCAGCAGTTTTACGTTACAGGGGCTCTCCTACGAGCAGTACTTC
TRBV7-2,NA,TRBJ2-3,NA,CASSHGWEGGTDTQYF,TGTGCCAGCAGTCACGGGTGGGAAGGGGGCACAGATACGCAGTATTTT
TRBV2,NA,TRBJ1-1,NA,CASTGFTEAFF,TGTGCCAGCACAGGGTTCACTGAAGCTTTCTTT
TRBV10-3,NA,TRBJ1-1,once,CAISETGEVTEAFF,TGTGCCATCAGTGAGACCGGGGAGGTCACTGAAGCTTTCTTT
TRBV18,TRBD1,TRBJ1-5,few,CASSRTGDSNQPQHF,TGTGCCAGCTCACGGACAGGAGATAGCAATCAGCCCCAGCATTTT
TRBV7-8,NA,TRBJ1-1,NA,CASSMTVTEAFF,TGTGCCAGCAGCATGACAGTAACTGAAGCTTTCTTT
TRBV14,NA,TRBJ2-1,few,CASSQGEQTYFNEQFF,TGTGCCAGCAGCCAGGGCGAACAGACCTACTTCAATGAGCAGTTCTTC
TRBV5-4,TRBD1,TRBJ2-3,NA,CASRQTGVDTQYF,TGTGCCAGCAGGCAGACAGGGGTTGATACGCAGTATTTT
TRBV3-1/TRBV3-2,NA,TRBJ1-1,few,CASSLRQRATEAFF,TGTGCCAGCAGCCTTAGACAGCGCGCCACTGAAGCTTTCTTT
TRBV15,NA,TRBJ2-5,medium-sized,CATSRDMASADQYF,TGTGCCACCAGCAGAGATATGGCTTCAGCGGACCAGTACTTC
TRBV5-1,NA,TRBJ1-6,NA,CASSLDGLNSPLHF,TGCGCCAGCAGCTTGGACGGTTTGAATTCACCCCTCCACTTT
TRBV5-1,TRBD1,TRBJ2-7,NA,CASSLQGVPYEQYF,TGCGCCAGCAGCTTACAGGGGGTCCCCTACGAGCAGTACTTC
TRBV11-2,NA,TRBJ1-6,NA,CASSPSNSPLHF,TGTGCCAGCAGCCCCAGTAATTCACCCCTCCACTTT
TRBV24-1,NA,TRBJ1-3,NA,CATSETGDSGNTIYF,TGTGCCACCAGTGAAACCGGAGATTCTGGAAACACCATATATTTT
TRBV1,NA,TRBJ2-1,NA,CTSSHSSTSAVNEQFF,TGCACCAGCAGCCACAGCAGTACTAGCGCCGTCAATGAGCAGTTCTTC